This T cell receptor beta chain is drawn from a study of beta chain features in type 1 diabetes. The single heparinised draw taken from each donor contained roughly 100 mL of blood on average. CDR3 length: 16 amino acids. Germline lookup yields CDR1 SGHDT and CDR2 YYEEEE. Reverse transcription of all isolated RNA meant that expressed TCRB transcripts were sequenced. Repertoires were generated with immunoSEQ multiplex PCR, while TCRdb's copy carries only in-frame clones and drops some. Here the sample spans under 150,000 clones, 6.9% being singletons. This clone appeared a few times. Its antigen is not identified. Overall study findings and caveats: Naive, central memory and Treg TCRB repertoires seemed to resemble each other more closely in patients than they did in healthy donors.

Input material: central memory CD4+ T cells from blood. This receptor was taken from a woman in her twenties or thirties in good health. The V and J genes are TRBV5-6 and TRBJ2-5; D possibly corresponds to TRBD1 (6 bases). The J call is uncertain, as TRBJ2-7 better fits the DNA end. The CDR3 here is CASGSDYRVKRDEQYF. The CDR3 nucleotides read TGTGCCAGCGGCTCTGATTACAGGGTTAAGAGAGACGAGCAGTACTTC.